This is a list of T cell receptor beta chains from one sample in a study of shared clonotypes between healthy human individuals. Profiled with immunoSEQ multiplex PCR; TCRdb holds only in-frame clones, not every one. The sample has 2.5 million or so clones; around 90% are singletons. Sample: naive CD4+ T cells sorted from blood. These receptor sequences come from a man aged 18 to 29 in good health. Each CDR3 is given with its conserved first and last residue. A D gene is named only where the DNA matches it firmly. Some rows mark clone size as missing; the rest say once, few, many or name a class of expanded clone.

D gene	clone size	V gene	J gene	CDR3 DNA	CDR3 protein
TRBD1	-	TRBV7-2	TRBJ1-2	TGTGCCAGCAGCTTATCTACAGGGGGAAGATCTGGCTACACCTTC	CASSLSTGGRSGYTF
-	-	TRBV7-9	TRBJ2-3	TGTGCCAGCAGCCCCACCCCGGGGCTAACGCAGTATTTT	CASSPTPGLTQYF
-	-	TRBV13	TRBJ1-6	TGTGCCAGCAGCTTAAAATCGGGCGGCCCGAATAATTCACCCCTCCACTTT	CASSLKSGGPNNSPLHF
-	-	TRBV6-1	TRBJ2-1	TGTGCCAGCAGCTACAGGGTGGGCGATGAGCAGTTCTTC	CASSYRVGDEQFF
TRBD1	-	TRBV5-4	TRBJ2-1	TGTGCCAGCAGCCTGGACAGGTCGAATGAGCAGTTCTTC	CASSLDRSNEQFF
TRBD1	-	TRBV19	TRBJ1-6	TGTGCCAGTAGTAGGACAGGGGTTAATTCACCCCTCCACTTT	CASSRTGVNSPLHF
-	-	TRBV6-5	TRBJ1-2	TGTGCCAGCAGTTACTCGGGTGCCAGGGCCAACTGGGGCTACACCTTC	CASSYSGARANWGYTF
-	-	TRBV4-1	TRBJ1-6	TGCGCCAGCAGTGGGACGGGCCACGCTTTCGATTCACCCCTCCACTTT	CASSGTGHAFDSPLHF
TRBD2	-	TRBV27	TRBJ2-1	TGTGCCAGCAGTCCCCCCAGCGGGAGATACAATGAGCAGTTCTTC	CASSPPSGRYNEQFF
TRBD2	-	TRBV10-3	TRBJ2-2	TGTGCCATCAGGGGGGGGACTAGTCCTACCGGGGAGCTGTTTTTT	CAIRGGTSPTGELFF
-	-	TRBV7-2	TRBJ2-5	TGTGCCAGCAGCTTAACAACAGCTCAAGAGACCCAGTACTTC	CASSLTTAQETQYF
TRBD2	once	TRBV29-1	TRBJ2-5	TGCAGCGTTGCCCCCCGACTAGCGGTAAGGGAGACCCAGTACTTC	CSVAPRLAVRETQYF
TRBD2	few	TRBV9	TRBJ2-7	TGTGCCAGCAGCGTGGCTAGCGGGAGCTACGAGCAGTACTTC	CASSVASGSYEQYF
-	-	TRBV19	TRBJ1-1	TGTGCCAGTAGTAAAGGACAAGGAGAAGCTTTCTTT	CASSKGQGEAFF
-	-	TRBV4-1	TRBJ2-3	TGCGCCAGCAGCCACCTGGGACCCACAGATACGCAGTATTTT	CASSHLGPTDTQYF
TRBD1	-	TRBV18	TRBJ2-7	TGTGCCAGCTCCCCAGGGGGTTTGGGGTCAGGCTACGAGCAGTACTTC	CASSPGGLGSGYEQYF
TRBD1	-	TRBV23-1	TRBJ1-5	TGCGCCAGCAGTCCGACGACAGGGGGCTCTAGCAATCAGCCCCAGCATTTT	CASSPTTGGSSNQPQHF
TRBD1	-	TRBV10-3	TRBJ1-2	TGTGCCATCAGTCGGACACAGGGGAACTATGGCTACACCTTC	CAISRTQGNYGYTF
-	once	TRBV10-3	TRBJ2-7	TGTGCCATCGCTTCTGGTCCCCCATACGAGCAGTACTTC	CAIASGPPYEQYF
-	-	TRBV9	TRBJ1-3	TGTGCCAGCAGCGCCCAAAGTCTGGGAGTGAGCTCTGGAAACACCATATATTTT	CASSAQSLGVSSGNTIYF
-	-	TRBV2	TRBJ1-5	TGTGCCAGCAGTGAGAATTCGAATGGGATCCAGCCCCAGCATTTT	CASSENSNGIQPQHF
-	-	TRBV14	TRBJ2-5	TGTGCCAGCAGCCAAGATCGCCTGACCCAGTACTTC	CASSQDRLTQYF
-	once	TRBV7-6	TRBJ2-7	TGTGCCAGCAGCCTGGACACCCTCTACGAGCAGTACTTC	CASSLDTLYEQYF
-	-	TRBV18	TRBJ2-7	TGTGCCAGCTCACCGAAGAGTATTAGCTCCTACGAGCAGTACTTC	CASSPKSISSYEQYF
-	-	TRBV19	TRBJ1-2	TGTGCCAGTAGCGCGCGGAACGGGGGGAGAGGCTACACCTTC	CASSARNGGRGYTF
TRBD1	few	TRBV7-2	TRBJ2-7	TGTGCCAGCAGCTCCGGGACAGGTCCCTACGAGCAGTACTTC	CASSSGTGPYEQYF
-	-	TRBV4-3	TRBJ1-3	TGCGCCAGCAGCCAAGTAATAGCTAGCTCTGGAAACACCATATATTTT	CASSQVIASSGNTIYF
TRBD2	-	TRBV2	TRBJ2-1	TGTGCCAGCAGTGAGGCGGGGGGGAGAAATGAGCAGTTCTTC	CASSEAGGRNEQFF
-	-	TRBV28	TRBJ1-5	TGTGCCAGCACCTCGATCGGGCAGGCCAATCAGCCCCAGCATTTT	CASTSIGQANQPQHF
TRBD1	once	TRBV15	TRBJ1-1	TGTGCCACCGCGGGACAGGGGAACACTGAAGCTTTCTTT	CATAGQGNTEAFF
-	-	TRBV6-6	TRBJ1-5	TGTGCCAGCAGTACGCTCGAGGGAAATCAGCCCCAGCATTTT	CASSTLEGNQPQHF
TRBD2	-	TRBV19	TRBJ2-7	TGTGCCAGTAGTCCGGCGACTAGCGGGTACGAGCAGTACTTC	CASSPATSGYEQYF
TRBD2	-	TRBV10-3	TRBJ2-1	TGTGCCATCAGTGAGAGCGGGAGCTCCTACAATGAGCAGTTCTTC	CAISESGSSYNEQFF
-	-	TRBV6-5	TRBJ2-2	TGTGCCAGCAGTCTCAGGACGGCGAACACCGGGGAGCTGTTTTTT	CASSLRTANTGELFF
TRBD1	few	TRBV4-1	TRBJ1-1	TGCGCCAGCAGCCGTGACAGGGGTTACGCTGAAGCTTTCTTT	CASSRDRGYAEAFF
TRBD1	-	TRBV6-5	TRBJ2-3	TGTGCCAGCAGTCGGGCAGGGGGCGGGACAGATACGCAGTATTTT	CASSRAGGGTDTQYF
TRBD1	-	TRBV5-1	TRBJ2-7	TGCGCCAGCAGCCAGGGACAGGGCGGTGACGAGCAGTACTTC	CASSQGQGGDEQYF
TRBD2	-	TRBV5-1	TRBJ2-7	TGCGCCAGCAGCCCCGGGGGGGGTAGTCAGTACTTC	CASSPGGGSQYF
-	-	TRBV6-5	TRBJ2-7	TGTGCCAGCACCATACAGGGAGGGGTTGGCGAGCAGTACTTC	CASTIQGGVGEQYF
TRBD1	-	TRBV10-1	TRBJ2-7	TGCGCCAGCAGTGAGTACAGGGGGCCCTACGAGCAGTACTTC	CASSEYRGPYEQYF
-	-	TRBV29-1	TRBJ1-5	TGCAGCGTTGCTCCGGGTGGTAATCAGCCCCAGCATTTT	CSVAPGGNQPQHF
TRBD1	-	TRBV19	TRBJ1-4	TGTGCCAGTAGTGGACAATGGAGGGGGCGAGGGTCTCAAGATGAAAAACTGTTTTTT	CASSGQWRGRGSQDEKLFF
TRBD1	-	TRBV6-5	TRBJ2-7	TGTGCCAGCAGTTCGAACAGGGGGCTTTACGAGCAGTACTTC	CASSSNRGLYEQYF
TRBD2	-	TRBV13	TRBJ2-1	TGTGCCAGCAGCCCCCCGACTAGCGGGGACTACAATGAGCAGTTCTTC	CASSPPTSGDYNEQFF
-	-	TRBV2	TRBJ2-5	TGTGCCAACTCCCCCATACAAGAGACCCAGTACTTC	CANSPIQETQYF
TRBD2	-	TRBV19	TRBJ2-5	TGTGCCAGTACCCCCGGCAGACTAGCGGCGGAGACCCAGTACTTC	CASTPGRLAAETQYF
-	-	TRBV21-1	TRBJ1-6	TGTGCCAGTTACAGGACGACCTCCTATAATTCACCCCTCCACTTT	CASYRTTSYNSPLHF
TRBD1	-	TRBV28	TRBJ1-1	TGTGCCAGCAGGGTAGGGACAGTCATGAACACTGAAGCTTTCTTT	CASRVGTVMNTEAFF
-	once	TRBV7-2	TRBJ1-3	TGTGCCAGCGCCGCCGGGGGGTCCGGAAACACCATATATTTT	CASAAGGSGNTIYF
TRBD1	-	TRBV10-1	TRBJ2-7	TGCGCCAGCAGTGAGTCGAGACCAGGGGGCGAGCACGAGCAGTACTTC	CASSESRPGGEHEQYF
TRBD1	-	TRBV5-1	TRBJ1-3	TGCGCCAGCAGCTTACAGGGGACTGGAAACACCATATATTTT	CASSLQGTGNTIYF
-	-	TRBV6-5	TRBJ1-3	TGTGCCAGCAGTCGGGGGTCTGGAAACACCATATATTTT	CASSRGSGNTIYF
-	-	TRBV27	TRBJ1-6	TGTGCCAGCAGTTTATTGTCCAATTCACCCCTCCACTTT	CASSLLSNSPLHF
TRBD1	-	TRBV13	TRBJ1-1	TGTGCCAGCAGCCTTTATAGTCCCGGGACAGGGGGCACTGAAGCTTTCTTT	CASSLYSPGTGGTEAFF